This T cell receptor (beta chain) was observed in a study of blood T cell repertoires in COVID-19. In germline, CDR1 is SGHDT, CDR2 YYEEEE. Trimming cost V 4 bases and J 3 bases; bases outside gene matches: 8. The CDR3 loop spans 16 amino acids. The assay was immunoSEQ multiplex PCR, and TCRdb's table has in-frame clones only and misses some. The sample shows 350,000 to 450,000 clones, roughly nine tenths of them seen only once. This TCR came from a woman between 40 and 50 years old who had been exposed to COVID-19. Sequencing input: PBMCs or T cells enriched from blood (not recorded which). This chain links TRBV5-6 with TRBJ2-7, with 12 bases lining up with TRBD2. CDR3 residues: CASSPTSGRSLYEQYF. The CDR3, as DNA: TGTGCCAGCAGCCCCACTAGCGGGAGGTCTCTCTACGAGCAGTACTTC.